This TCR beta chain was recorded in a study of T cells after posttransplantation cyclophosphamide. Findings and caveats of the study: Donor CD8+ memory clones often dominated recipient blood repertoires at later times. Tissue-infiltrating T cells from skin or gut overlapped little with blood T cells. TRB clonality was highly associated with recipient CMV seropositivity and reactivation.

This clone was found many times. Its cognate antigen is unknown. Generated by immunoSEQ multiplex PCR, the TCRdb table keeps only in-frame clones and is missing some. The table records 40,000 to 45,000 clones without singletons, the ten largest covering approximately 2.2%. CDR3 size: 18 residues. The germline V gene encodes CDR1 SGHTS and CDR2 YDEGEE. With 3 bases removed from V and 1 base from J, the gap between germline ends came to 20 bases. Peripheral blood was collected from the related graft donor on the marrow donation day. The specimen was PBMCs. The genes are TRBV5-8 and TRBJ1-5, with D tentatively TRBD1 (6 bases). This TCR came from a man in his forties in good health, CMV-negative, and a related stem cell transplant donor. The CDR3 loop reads CASSYAGAGVSSNQPQHF. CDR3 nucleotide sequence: TGTGCCAGCAGCTACGCAGGGGCGGGAGTATCAAGCAATCAGCCCCAGCATTTT.